Listed here are 14 T cell receptor beta chains from one sample, sequenced in a study of CD8 T cells in Susac syndrome. RNA in amounts of 0.5 to 1 ug was reverse transcribed with random hexamers. One entry per CDR3 protein results from TCRdb running MiXCR on the immunoSEQ multiplex PCR reads. The data hold tens of thousands of distinct CDR3 sequences, with approximately 96% observed a single time. Sequenced: CD8+ T cells from PBMCs. The source is a human donor with Susac syndrome.

The genes are TRBV30 and TRBJ1-5; a weak D match, TRBD1 (5 bases). The V end was cut by 0 bases, the J end by 7 bases, with 13 bases between. This CDR3 has 14 residues. Germline V gives CDR1 GTSNPN, CDR2 SVGIG (reference sequence). CDR3 nucleotide sequence: TGTGCCTGGAGTGTCTCAGGGCCCGGGCAGCCCCAGCATTTT. Translating gives CAWSVSGPGQPQHF. The entire variable domain, with the rest obtained from reference TRBV30 and TRBJ1-5, is as follows: SQTIHQWPATLVQPVGSPLSLECTVEGTSNPNLYWYRQAAGRGLQLLFYSVGIGQISSEVPQNLSASRPQDRQFILSSKKLLLSDSGFYLCAWSVSGPGQPQHFGDGTRLSIL.

In nucleotides, the CDR3 is TGCAGTGCTAGTCCGGCCGAACACCTGAATACGCAGTATTTT. This sequence encodes CSASPAEHLNTQYF. This chain uses TRBV20-1 with TRBJ2-3; no firm D call. The CDR3 consists of 14 residues. Trimming took 3 bases from V and 7 from J, leaving 17 bases between them. Germline CDR1 DFQATT, CDR2 SNEGSKA (reference sequence).

The chain has TRBV20-1 and TRBJ2-4; 7 bases are a match to TRBD2. Germline-derived CDR1 and CDR2 are DFQATT and SNEGSKA (reference sequence). The CDR3 extends over 12 amino acids. Losses at the gene ends were 7 bases for V and 5 bases for J; bases not matched to a gene: 5. The CDR3 region is CSVGLAENIQYF. The DNA for the CDR3 is TGCAGTGTAGGTCTAGCGGAAAACATTCAGTACTTC.

This sequence joins TRBV5-6 and TRBJ1-5; a weak D match, TRBD1 (5 bases). The CDR3 is made up of 14 amino acids. From germline, CDR1 is SGHDT and CDR2 YYEEEE. V was pared by 2 bases and J by 6 bases, with 12 bases between. CDR3 DNA sequence: TGTGCCAGCAGCTTCAGGCAGGGTATTCAGCCCCAGCATTTT. Translation: CASSFRQGIQPQHF.

The V and J genes are TRBV7-9 and TRBJ2-1, with 7 bases fitting TRBD1. Germline V gene lookup returns CDR1 SEHNR and CDR2 FQNEAQ (reference sequence). The CDR3 loop spans 15 amino acids. J was trimmed by 4 bases and V by 4 bases; bases with no gene match: 7. CDR3 region: CASSYGTDGYNEQFF. CDR3 DNA sequence: TGTGCCAGCAGCTATGGGACAGACGGGTACAATGAGCAGTTCTTC.

The V call is TRBV24-1, the J call TRBJ1-1, with no clear D. With 10 bases removed from V and 0 bases from J, the gap between germline ends came to 5 bases. This CDR3 is built from 11 residues. Germline V CDR1 and CDR2: KGHDR, SFDVKD. CDR3 residues: CATRLNTEAFF. The CDR3 nucleotides read TGTGCCACTCGCTTGAACACTGAAGCTTTCTTT.

J is TRBJ2-3 and V is TRBV3-1; 8 bases fit TRBD2. CDR3 length: 17 amino acids. The junction had 14 bases not matched to a gene; V was cut back by 5 bases and J by 4 bases. Germline CDR1 is LGHDT and CDR2 is YNNKEL (reference sequence). The CDR3 loop reads CASSSTSGGGMADTQYF. The CDR3 DNA sequence: TGTGCCAGCAGCTCCACTAGCGGCGGAGGTATGGCAGATACGCAGTATTTT.

V usage is TRBV25-1 and J usage is TRBJ1-2; unclear D gene. The CDR3 is 11 amino acids. The germline gives CDR1 MGHDK, CDR2 SYGVNS. V lost 3 bases to trimming and J lost 5 bases, with 4 bases between them. The CDR3 sequence is CASSDAYGYTF. The CDR3 coding sequence is TGTGCCAGCAGTGATGCGTATGGCTACACCTTC.

V is TRBV6-5 and J is TRBJ2-1, with 8 bases aligning to TRBD2. The V gene end was trimmed by 8 bases and the J gene end by 3 bases; junction bases not matched to a gene: 9. The germline V gene has CDR1 MNHEY and CDR2 SVGAGI. This CDR3 has 15 residues. CDR3 nucleotide sequence: TGTGCCAGCCAACCGACCGGGACTAGCTACAATGAGCAGTTCTTC. Amino acid sequence: CASQPTGTSYNEQFF.

This clonotype appeared once. The rearrangement uses TRBV25-1 and TRBJ1-4; D is perhaps TRBD1 (6 bases). Germline V gene sequence: CDR1 MGHDK, CDR2 SYGVNS. V lost 1 base and J 5 bases, leaving 11 bases between the germline ends. The CDR3 has 15 residues. DNA for the CDR3: TGTGCCAGCAGTGAATTCAGTACAGGGAATGAAAAACTGTTTTTT. Its protein product is CASSEFSTGNEKLFF.

V is TRBV30 and J is TRBJ1-5; 10 bases are a match to TRBD1. The V and J ends lost 1 base and 11 bases, in that order; junction bases with no gene match: 5. The CDR3 totals 13 residues. From germline, CDR1 is GTSNPN and CDR2 SVGIG (reference sequence). The CDR3 reads CAWSGQGAEAQHF. As DNA, the CDR3 is TGTGCCTGGAGTGGACAGGGGGCGGAGGCCCAGCATTTT.

The chain joins TRBV25-1 to TRBJ1-5; D remains unclear. Germline V gene sequence: CDR1 MGHDK, CDR2 SYGVNS. This CDR3 region has 14 residues. Trimming shortened V by 3 bases and J by 0 bases, and 6 bases separated the two germline ends. CDR3 loop: CASSDSASNQPQHF. The CDR3 DNA sequence: TGTGCCAGCAGTGACAGCGCTAGCAATCAGCCCCAGCATTTT.

The V and J genes are TRBV3-1 and TRBJ2-3, with a possible D match to TRBD2 (5 bases). In germline, CDR1 is LGHDT, CDR2 YNNKEL (reference sequence). The length of the CDR3 is 13 residues. Trimming removed 1 base at V and 4 bases at J, with 6 bases between. CDR3: CASSQGLPDTQYF. The CDR3, as DNA: TGTGCCAGCAGCCAAGGACTACCAGATACGCAGTATTTT.

J is TRBJ1-2 and V is TRBV23-1, with D possibly being TRBD1 (5 bases). TRBV23-1 is an open reading frame whose function is uncertain. The CDR3 runs 17 residues. With 3 bases removed from V and 2 bases from J, the gap between germline ends came to 19 bases. The CDR3 nucleotides read TGCGCCAGCAGTCATATCCAGGGCTTCGGCGGAAACTATGGCTACACCTTC. Residues: CASSHIQGFGGNYGYTF.